The 31 T cell receptor beta chains reported below all come from one sample, sequenced in a study of post-analysis software for immune sequencing data. Broader study findings: TRBV segments more frequent in patients than in controls numbered roughly 5 and included TRBV5-6, TRBV5-1 and TRBV20-1.

The antigens these receptors bind are not known. The authors incorporated unique molecular identifiers into the TCR beta cDNA libraries. A single record per CDR3 protein comes from TCRdb applying MiXCR to the PCR reads. Of under 650,000 distinct CDR3 sequences listed, about 44% are singletons. The sample taken for sequencing was blood. These receptor sequences come from a girl aged 5 to 17 with multiple sclerosis.

This chain connects TRBV12-3 or TRBV12-4 to TRBJ2-2, with 10 nucleotides matching TRBD2. This CDR3 is built from 19 residues. V lost 5 bases to trimming and J lost 1 base; unmatched junction nucleotides: 13. The CDR3 DNA follows: TGTGCCAGCAGTCCCCGTGGGGTAGCGGGGGGCGGGAACACCGGGGAGCTGTTTTTT. This translates into CASSPRGVAGGGNTGELFF.

This clonotype turned up a few times. V usage is TRBV27 and J usage is TRBJ1-1; D is undetermined. Deletions cut 6 bases from V and 0 bases from J, with 17 bases between. The CDR3 has 16 amino acids. Germline loops: CDR1 MNHEY, CDR2 SMNVEV (reference sequence). CDR3 nucleotides: TGTGCCAGCAGAGACGTGACTCGGCGTATGAACACTGAAGCTTTCTTT. It translates to CASRDVTRRMNTEAFF.

As for this clonotype: The junction does not match germline at one end; this may be a read error. The J gene is TRBJ1-6, the V gene TRBV6-6, with 7 bases matching TRBD1. The germline V gene has CDR1 MNHNY and CDR2 SVGAGI (reference sequence). The CDR3 loop spans 16 amino acids. Written as DNA, the CDR3 is TGTGCCAGCAGTTACTCGAGGGGACAGCAAAATTCGCCCCTCCACTTT. Translation gives CASSYSRGQQNSPLHF.

This clonotype was seen a few times. CDR3 in DNA: TGTGCCAGCAGTGAAGCTAAGCGGGGTCTTTTGAATGAGCAGTTCTTC. Protein sequence: CASSEAKRGLLNEQFF. This chain links TRBV6-1 with TRBJ2-1, with TRBD2 identical over 7 bases. The CDR3 contains 16 residues. Germline CDR1 and CDR2: MNHNS and SASEGT. V gave up 0 bases and J gave up 7 bases; unmatched junction bases: 9.

The rearrangement uses TRBV12-3 or TRBV12-4 and TRBJ1-5, with D unresolved. The CDR3 totals 14 residues. Trimming took off 2 bases at V and 10 bases at J, with 15 bases between the two ends. The CDR3 loop reads CASSLRALRQPQHF. CDR3 DNA sequence: TGTGCCAGCAGTTTAAGAGCATTGCGTCAACCCCAGCATTTT.

Turning to this clonotype: This sequence may be a read error, since a much larger clone differs from it by one base. V gene TRBV5-1 combines with J gene TRBJ2-5; no clear D. The CDR3 runs 12 residues. Germline V gene data show CDR1 as SGHRS and CDR2 as YFSETQ. DNA of the CDR3: TGCGCCAGCAGCTCGTACCAAGAGACCCAGGACTTC. Translation gives CASSSYQETQDF.

V usage is TRBV3-1 and J usage is TRBJ2-1; 8 bases are shared with TRBD1. CDR1 and CDR2 (germline): LGHDT, YNNKEL (reference sequence). The V gene end was trimmed by 1 base and the J gene end by 6 bases; junction bases not matched to a gene: 2. This CDR3 has 14 residues. This CDR3 is CASSQGDRFNEQFF. The CDR3 region has the DNA TGTGCCAGCAGCCAAGGGGACAGGTTCAATGAGCAGTTCTTC.

This clonotype has more than one count but fewer than ten. The chain combines TRBV4-1 with TRBJ2-7, with D maybe TRBD2 (6 bases). CDR3 length equals 15 residues. In germline, CDR1 is MGHRA, CDR2 YSYEKL. V lost 3 bases, J lost 3 bases, and 15 bases lay in between. For the CDR3, the DNA is TGCGCCAGCAGCCAGCACTCTAGCGTAAGCTACGAGCAGTACTTC. Amino acids: CASSQHSSVSYEQYF.

The V and J genes are TRBV5-1 and TRBJ1-5, with D possibly matching TRBD1 (6 bases). Germline V gene data show CDR1 as SGHRS and CDR2 as YFSETQ. There are 15 residues in the CDR3. Trimming cost V 5 bases and J 2 bases, with 14 bases left between them. CDR3 amino acids: CASSEGGAGNQPQHF. CDR3 sequence (DNA): TGCGCCAGCAGTGAGGGGGGGGCGGGCAATCAGCCCCAGCATTTT. Full variable domain (rest looked up from reference TRBV5-1 and TRBJ1-5): KAGVTQTPRYLIKTRGQQVTLSCSPISGHRSVSWYQQTPGQGLQFLFEYFSETQRNKGNFPGRFSGRQFSNSRSEMNVSTLELGDSALYLCASSEGGAGNQPQHFGDGTRLSIL.

V is TRBV10-3 and J is TRBJ2-7; D gene unclear. Germline assignment: CDR1 ENHRY and CDR2 SYGVKD. Trimming took 3 bases from V and 6 from J, leaving 21 bases between them. The CDR3 runs to 16 residues. The CDR3 DNA follows: TGTGCCATCAGTGATGGCCGGAAGGTTAATCGGCTCGAGCAGTACTTC. It specifies CAISDGRKVNRLEQYF.

This clonotype occurred a few times. The chain combines TRBV29-1 with TRBJ1-1; D is unclear. Germline loops: CDR1 SQVTM, CDR2 ANQGSEA. V was pared by 2 bases and J by 7 bases, with 2 bases between. The CDR3 is 9 amino acids. The CDR3 DNA sequence: TGCAGCGTTGAAATTGAAGCTTTCTTT. Amino acid sequence: CSVEIEAFF.

The rearrangement links TRBV27 to TRBJ2-7; 11 positions agree with TRBD2. V was pared by 4 bases and J by 3 bases, with 11 bases of the junction left unmatched. Germline lookup yields CDR1 MNHEY and CDR2 SMNVEV (reference sequence). The CDR3 loop spans 17 amino acids. CDR3: CASSSRSSGRANYEQYF. DNA of the CDR3: TGTGCCAGCAGTTCCAGGAGTAGCGGGAGGGCCAACTACGAGCAGTACTTC.

There are a few counts of this clonotype. The V call is TRBV12-3 or TRBV12-4, the J call TRBJ2-7; 10 nucleotides align to TRBD1. V was pared by 8 bases and J by 3 bases, with 7 bases of the junction left unmatched. The CDR3 consists of 14 residues. The CDR3 region is CASGGTGDNYEQYF. The CDR3 nucleotides read TGTGCCAGCGGGGGGACAGGGGACAACTACGAGCAGTACTTC.

The CDR3 DNA is TGTGCCAGCAGTTACTCCCAGGGGGGGGTGAACACTGAAGCTTTCTTT. It codes for CASSYSQGGVNTEAFF. The chain uses TRBV6-2 or TRBV6-3 and TRBJ1-1; 7 bases map to TRBD1. Germline V gene sequence: CDR1 MNHEY, CDR2 SVGEGT. J gave up 0 bases and V 0 bases, and 4 bases lay outside the gene matches. The CDR3 has 16 residues.

This rearrangement joins TRBV5-5 to TRBJ1-2; the D is unclear. V shed 0 bases and J shed 4 bases, with 10 bases lying between them. This CDR3 is 14 amino acids long. Germline CDR1 is SGHKS and CDR2 is YYEKEE (reference sequence). This CDR3 reads CASSLGLLSYGYTF. CDR3 nucleotide sequence: TGTGCCAGCAGCTTGGGGTTGCTTAGCTATGGCTACACCTTC.

The J gene is TRBJ2-3, the V gene TRBV5-1, with 9 bases matching TRBD2. The CDR3 covers 16 residues. CDR1 and CDR2 (germline): SGHRS, YFSETQ. J was trimmed by 6 bases and V by 0 bases; bases with no gene match: 8. The CDR3 here is CASSLVTSGTPDTQYF. The CDR3 DNA follows: TGCGCCAGCAGCTTGGTGACTAGCGGAACCCCGGATACGCAGTATTTT.

There are a few counts of this clonotype. This chain links TRBV11-1 with TRBJ2-7; 7 nucleotides line up with TRBD2. The J segment lost 4 bases and the V segment lost 3 bases, leaving 9 bases of the junction unmatched. Germline V CDR1 and CDR2: SGHAT, FQDESV (reference sequence). The CDR3 runs to 15 residues. The CDR3 DNA is TGTGCCAGCAGCTTTGCGCCCAGCGGGATTTACGAGCAGTACTTC. Its translation: CASSFAPSGIYEQYF.

DNA of the CDR3: TGTGCCATCAGTGTGATCCGAGCGGGGGAAAACAATGAGCAGTTCTTC. Its translation is CAISVIRAGENNEQFF. V is TRBV10-3 and J is TRBJ2-1; TRBD2 matches at 8 bases. V lost 4 bases, J lost 5 bases, and 10 bases stayed unmatched. The germline V gene has CDR1 ENHRY and CDR2 SYGVKD. CDR3 size: 16 residues.

Only a few counts were recorded for this clonotype. The J gene is TRBJ2-3, the V gene TRBV7-9; D not certain. Between the trimmed V and J ends, which lost 5 bases and 4 bases, there was a span of 7 bases. CDR1 is SEHNR and CDR2 is FQNEAQ in the germline V gene (reference sequence). The CDR3 runs to 12 residues. For the CDR3, the DNA is TGTGCCAGCAGCGTCCAGGCAGATACGCAGTATTTT. It translates to CASSVQADTQYF.

The J gene is TRBJ1-2, the V gene TRBV7-9; D is uncertain. Trimming left V 1 base short and J 5 bases short, with 17 bases between. CDR1 and CDR2 (germline): SEHNR, FQNEAQ (reference sequence). CDR3 size: 16 residues. The CDR3 is CASSLVSHGSLYGYTF. CDR3 DNA sequence: TGTGCCAGCAGCTTAGTTAGCCATGGATCCTTATATGGCTACACCTTC.

This clonotype has only a few counts. This chain connects TRBV30 to TRBJ1-1; D unresolved. V lost 2 bases and J 9 bases, leaving 10 bases between the germline ends. Germline CDR1 and CDR2: GTSNPN and SVGIG (reference sequence). This CDR3 region has 11 residues. The CDR3 protein is CAWSLSGKAFF. In nucleotides, the CDR3 is TGTGCCTGGAGTTTATCGGGGAAAGCTTTCTTT.

This clonotype was observed a handful of times. The chain joins TRBV12-5 to TRBJ2-5; 8 bases are shared with TRBD1. This CDR3 region has 15 residues. The V segment lost 6 bases and the J segment 1 base; nucleotides outside the gene matches: 7. Germline loops: CDR1 LGHNT, CDR2 FRNRAP. The chain's CDR3 is CASGPPGQVQETQYF. The CDR3 region has the DNA TGTGCTAGTGGACCACCGGGACAGGTCCAAGAGACCCAGTACTTC.

The chain joins TRBV11-2 to TRBJ2-5; D possibly corresponds to TRBD2 (5 bases). This CDR3 is built from 17 residues. The germline V gene encodes CDR1 SGHAT and CDR2 FQNNGV. Trimming removed 1 base at V and 2 bases at J, with 17 bases between. The CDR3 protein is CASSLGLATTSQETQYF. The CDR3 nucleotides read TGTGCCAGCAGCTTAGGCCTAGCAACCACCTCTCAAGAGACCCAGTACTTC.

This chain links TRBV27 with TRBJ2-7; the D gene is possibly TRBD1 (5 bases). Trimming shortened V by 3 bases and J by 6 bases, and 12 bases separated the two germline ends. CDR3 length equals 13 residues. Germline CDR1 is MNHEY and CDR2 is SMNVEV (reference sequence). CDR3 in amino acids: CASSFQGKGEQYF. Written as DNA, the CDR3 is TGTGCCAGCAGTTTCCAGGGAAAGGGCGAGCAGTACTTC.

This clonotype was recorded a few times. V gene TRBV12-5 combines with J gene TRBJ1-5; D is unclear. The CDR3 extends over 17 amino acids. Germline V lookup: CDR1 LGHNT, CDR2 FRNRAP. V was clipped by 5 bases and J by 1 base, with 18 bases between them. The CDR3 nucleotides are TGTGCTAGTGGTCTCGGGGTACAACAGCTAAGCAATCAGCCCCAGCATTTT. This codes for CASGLGVQQLSNQPQHF. Full variable domain (rest looked up from reference TRBV12-5 and TRBJ1-5): DARVTQTPRHKVTEMGQEVTMRCQPILGHNTVFWYRQTMMQGLELLAYFRNRAPLDDSGMPKDRFSAEMPDATLATLKIQPSEPRDSAVYFCASGLGVQQLSNQPQHFGDGTRLSIL.

The chain combines TRBV5-1 with TRBJ2-7; D uncertain. The CDR3 sequence is 14 residues long. Trimming took 1 base from V and 2 from J, leaving 10 bases between them. Germline V gives CDR1 SGHRS, CDR2 YFSETQ. The CDR3 DNA is TGCGCCAGCAGCTTGCCAGACCTTACCTACGAGCAGTACTTC. Translated, it gives CASSLPDLTYEQYF.

The chain links TRBV24-1 to TRBJ2-4, with D perhaps TRBD1 (6 bases). This CDR3 has 13 amino acids. V lost 4 bases to trimming and J lost 9 bases, with 12 bases between them. The germline V gene encodes CDR1 KGHDR and CDR2 SFDVKD. The CDR3 sequence is CATSDITGRIQYF. The DNA of the CDR3 is TGTGCCACCAGTGACATCACAGGGCGCATTCAGTACTTC.

Details on this clonotype: A much bigger clone sits one base away, suggesting this may be a read error. The chain links TRBV29-1 to TRBJ2-5, with D possibly called TRBD1 or TRBD2 (5 bases each). Germline CDR1 and CDR2: SQVTM and ANQGSEA. V was cut by 6 bases and J by 11 bases, with 31 bases left in between. The CDR3 is 16 amino acids. CDR3 sequence reads: CSVEPPGPPIYNEQYF. The CDR3 nucleotides are TGCAGCGTAGAGCCGCCGGGACCGCCTATCTACAATGAGCAGTACTTC.

About this clonotype: A much larger clonotype is one base distant, so this may be a read error. This chain connects TRBV7-9 to TRBJ2-7; D remains ambiguous. Between the trimmed V and J ends, which lost 4 bases and 2 bases, there was a span of 9 bases. Per the germline V gene, CDR1 is SEHNR and CDR2 is FQNEAQ (reference sequence). This CDR3 is 13 amino acids long. In DNA form, the CDR3 reads TGTGCCAGCAGCTCGAGACACACCTACGAGCAGTACTTC. This encodes CASSSRHTYEQYF.

The rearrangement joins TRBV12-3 or TRBV12-4 to TRBJ1-2, with a weak D call TRBD1 (6 bases). V was shortened by 5 bases and J by 7 bases, with 14 bases between the two germline ends. The CDR3 is 13 residues long. This CDR3 reads CASSLGQPFGYTF. DNA of the CDR3: TGTGCCAGCAGTCTCGGACAGCCATTTGGCTACACCTTC.

This chain connects TRBV12-3 or TRBV12-4 to TRBJ2-1; 7 nucleotides agree with TRBD2. The ends lost 10 bases at V and 8 bases at J; junction bases unmatched: 14. This CDR3 region has 14 residues. Written as DNA, the CDR3 is TGTGCCATCGTCCGCCCGACTAGCAAGGATGAGCAGTTCTTC. As protein: CAIVRPTSKDEQFF.